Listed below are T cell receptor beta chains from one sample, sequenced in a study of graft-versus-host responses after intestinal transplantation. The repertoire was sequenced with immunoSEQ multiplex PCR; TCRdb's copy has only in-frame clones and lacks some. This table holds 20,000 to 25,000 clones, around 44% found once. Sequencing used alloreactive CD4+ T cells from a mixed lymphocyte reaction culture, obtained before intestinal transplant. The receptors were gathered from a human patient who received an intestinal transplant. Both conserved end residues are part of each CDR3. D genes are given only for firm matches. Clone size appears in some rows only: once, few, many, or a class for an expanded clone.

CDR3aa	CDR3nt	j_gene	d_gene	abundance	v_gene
CATRGGVLGTEAFF	TGCGCCACCAGGGGGGGTGTTTTAGGCACTGAAGCTTTCTTT	TRBJ1-1	TRBD1	-	TRBV5-1
CASSVGQGDSPLHF	TGTGCCAGCAGCGTAGGACAGGGTGATTCACCCCTCCACTTT	TRBJ1-6	TRBD1	-	TRBV9
CASSLVVLAGVPGELFF	TGTGCCAGCAGCTTAGTAGTGTTAGCGGGGGTTCCCGGGGAGCTGTTTTTT	TRBJ2-2	TRBD2	-	TRBV7-2
CASSWSTGGTEAFF	TGTGCCAGCAGTTGGTCGACAGGGGGCACTGAAGCTTTCTTT	TRBJ1-1	TRBD1	-	TRBV27
CATEPWGGTRTQYF	TGTGCCACCGAACCGTGGGGCGGGACCCGTACGCAGTATTTT	TRBJ2-3	-	medium-sized	TRBV6-5
CASSLVGGDTQYF	TGTGCCAGCAGCTTGGTTGGCGGCGATACGCAGTATTTT	TRBJ2-3	-	-	TRBV5-4
CASGFRGRVHNQPQHF	TGTGCTAGTGGTTTCAGGGGGCGAGTCCACAATCAGCCCCAGCATTTT	TRBJ1-5	TRBD1	few	TRBV12-5
CASSLLGQGKYEQYF	TGTGCCAGCAGTTTATTAGGCCAGGGGAAATACGAGCAGTACTTC	TRBJ2-7	-	-	TRBV27
CASSRDWSGNTIYF	TGCGCCAGCAGCAGGGACTGGTCTGGAAACACCATATATTTT	TRBJ1-3	-	-	TRBV5-1
CASSYEGATVSPLHF	TGTGCCAGCAGTTACGAGGGGGCCACGGTGTCACCCCTCCACTTT	TRBJ1-6	TRBD1	-	TRBV6-5
CASSQDRAVYGYTF	TGTGCCAGCAGCCAAGACAGGGCCGTCTATGGCTACACCTTC	TRBJ1-2	TRBD1	few	TRBV7-9
CASSFGRAGNTIYF	TGTGCCAGCAGCTTCGGCAGGGCGGGAAACACCATATATTTT	TRBJ1-3	-	-	TRBV7-9
CASSYSAGGAYGYTF	TGTGCCAGCAGTTACTCCGCAGGGGGCGCCTATGGCTACACCTTC	TRBJ1-2	TRBD1	few	TRBV6-5
CASSQGGYGYTF	TGCGCCAGCTCCCAGGGGGGCTATGGCTACACCTTC	TRBJ1-2	TRBD1	-	TRBV5-1
CASRNRATEAFF	TGTGCCAGCAGGAACAGGGCCACTGAAGCTTTCTTT	TRBJ1-1	-	-	TRBV6-5
CASSAGVGTEAFF	TGTGCCAGCAGCGCAGGGGTTGGCACTGAAGCTTTCTTT	TRBJ1-1	-	-	TRBV11-2
CASSLNPGQGLSQPQHF	TGTGCCAGCAGCCTGAATCCGGGACAGGGCCTTTCCCAGCCCCAGCATTTT	TRBJ1-5	TRBD1	-	TRBV5-5
CAISPWAVANTGELFF	TGTGCCATCAGCCCGTGGGCAGTCGCCAACACCGGGGAGCTGTTTTTT	TRBJ2-2	-	-	TRBV10-3
CATSRDINQPQHF	TGTGCCACCAGCAGGGACATCAATCAGCCCCAGCATTTT	TRBJ1-5	-	-	TRBV15
CAITESGGGTGELFF	TGTGCCATCACGGAGAGCGGGGGCGGGACCGGGGAGCTGTTTTTT	TRBJ2-2	TRBD2	once	TRBV10-3
CASSRGGTGGYNEQFF	TGCGCCAGCAGCCGGGGCGGGACAGGGGGCTACAATGAGCAGTTCTTC	TRBJ2-1	TRBD1	few	TRBV5-1
CASSFGTSVGEQYF	TGCGCCAGCAGTTTTGGGACTAGCGTCGGCGAGCAGTACTTC	TRBJ2-7	TRBD2	-	TRBV5-1
CASSKRDMNTGELFF	TGTGCCAGCTCCAAGCGGGATATGAACACCGGGGAGCTGTTTTTT	TRBJ2-2	TRBD2	few	TRBV9
CASSQATGWDYYGYTF	TGTGCCAGCAGCCAAGCTACAGGGTGGGATTACTATGGCTACACCTTC	TRBJ1-2	-	-	TRBV7-6
CASSYSGQPYGYTF	TGTGCCAGCAGCTACTCCGGACAGCCGTATGGCTACACCTTC	TRBJ1-2	-	few	TRBV7-3
CASPTVGAAGQKIDEQFF	TGTGCCAGCCCTACGGTGGGGGCGGCGGGACAGAAAATTGATGAGCAGTTCTTC	TRBJ2-1	-	few	TRBV7-3
CASSVEVRGGPQYF	TGTGCCAGCAGCGTAGAGGTTAGGGGGGGGCCCCAGTACTTC	TRBJ2-5	-	few	TRBV9
CASSSRINEQYF	TGTGCCAGCTCATCCAGGATCAACGAGCAGTACTTC	TRBJ2-7	-	-	TRBV18
CASSIVAPGTQYF	TGTGCCAGTAGTATAGTGGCCCCTGGGACCCAGTACTTC	TRBJ2-5	-	-	TRBV19
CASSREPDRRNTGELFF	TGCGCCAGCAGCAGAGAACCGGACAGGCGTAACACCGGGGAGCTGTTTTTT	TRBJ2-2	TRBD1	few	TRBV5-1
CASSRLAGGSYNEQFF	TGTGCCAGCAGCCGCCTAGCGGGGGGTTCCTACAATGAGCAGTTCTTC	TRBJ2-1	TRBD2	-	TRBV7-9
CASSLGRGTNTEAFF	TGTGCCAGCAGCTTAGGCAGGGGCACGAACACTGAAGCTTTCTTT	TRBJ1-1	-	few	TRBV7-9
CASSLGSWVYEQYF	TGTGCCAGCAGCTTAGGGAGTTGGGTCTACGAGCAGTACTTC	TRBJ2-7	-	once	TRBV7-2
CASRHRGGGYEQYF	TGTGCCAGCAGACACCGGGGGGGAGGATACGAGCAGTACTTC	TRBJ2-7	TRBD2	few	TRBV6-4
CASTQDWEGSYEQYF	TGTGCCAGCACCCAAGACTGGGAGGGGTCCTACGAGCAGTACTTC	TRBJ2-7	TRBD2	-	TRBV6-5
CASSRTGSPTLYGYTF	TGTGCCAGCAGCCGAACAGGCAGTCCAACACTCTATGGCTACACCTTC	TRBJ1-2	-	-	TRBV5-4
CSVQGFLSPNTEAFF	TGCAGCGTTCAGGGGTTTTTGTCCCCGAACACTGAAGCTTTCTTT	TRBJ1-1	-	-	TRBV29-1
CASSWAFNQPQHF	TGTGCCAGCAGCTGGGCCTTCAATCAGCCCCAGCATTTT	TRBJ1-5	-	-	TRBV5-8
CASSLGLSGNTIYF	TGTGCCAGCAGCTTAGGCCTAAGTGGAAACACCATATATTTT	TRBJ1-3	-	-	TRBV7-8
CSVGVQPFYEQYF	TGCAGCGTAGGGGTTCAGCCCTTCTACGAGCAGTACTTC	TRBJ2-7	-	few	TRBV29-1
CASSLMGGSTGELFF	TGTGCCAGCAGCTTAATGGGGGGTTCCACCGGGGAGCTGTTTTTT	TRBJ2-2	-	once	TRBV7-3